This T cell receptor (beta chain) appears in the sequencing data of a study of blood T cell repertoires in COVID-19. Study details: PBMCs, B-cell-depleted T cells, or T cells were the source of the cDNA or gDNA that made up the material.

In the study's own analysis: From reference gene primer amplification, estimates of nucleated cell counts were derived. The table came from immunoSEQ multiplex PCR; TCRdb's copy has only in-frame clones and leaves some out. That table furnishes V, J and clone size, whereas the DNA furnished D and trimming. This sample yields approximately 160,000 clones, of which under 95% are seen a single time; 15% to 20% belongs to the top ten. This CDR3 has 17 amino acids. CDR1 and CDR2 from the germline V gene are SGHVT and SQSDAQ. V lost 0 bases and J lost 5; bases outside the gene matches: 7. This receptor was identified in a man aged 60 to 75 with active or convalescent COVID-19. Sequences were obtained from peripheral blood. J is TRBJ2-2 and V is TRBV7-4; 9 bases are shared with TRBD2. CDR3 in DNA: TGTGCCAGCAGCTTAGCGGGGCGGGAGGGCCAAACCGGGGAGCTGTTTTTT. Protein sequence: CASSLAGREGQTGELFF.